Only one count was recorded for the clone carrying this T cell receptor (beta chain). The data originate from a study of blood T cell repertoires in COVID-19. Generated by immunoSEQ multiplex PCR, the TCRdb table keeps only in-frame clones and is missing some. The sample lists roughly 80,000 clones; about 90% were seen once. This receptor was obtained from a man aged 80 or over in a cohort sampled during active COVID-19. The source material was peripheral blood.

CDR3 in DNA: TGCGCCAGCAGCCAAGATTCCGCTATGGGACAGGGTCAGGTTTCTGGAAACACCATATATTTT. This encodes CASSQDSAMGQGQVSGNTIYF. The chain employs TRBV4-1 and TRBJ1-3, with 9 bases matching TRBD1. In germline, CDR1 is MGHRA, CDR2 YSYEKL. The CDR3 extends over 21 amino acids. V trimming: 0 bases; J trimming: 1 base; junction bases outside the gene matches: 16.